This TCR beta chain was obtained from a study of yellow fever vaccine responses in identical twins. V was trimmed by 6 bases and J by 7 bases, leaving 13 bases between them. This CDR3 has 13 amino acids. Germline assignment: CDR1 SGHAT and CDR2 FQNNGV. For this clonotype: Its specificity is unknown.

TCRdb ran MiXCR on the RT-PCR reads and lists one entry per CDR3 protein. The sample consists of under 30,000 distinct CDR3 sequences, over 70% of them appearing once. Points from the study as a whole: Twins showed a vaccine T cell response that reportedly seemed partly convergent, partly personalized.

Source: T cells from blood (PBMCs), unsorted or a sorted subset (not recorded which), taken before or after yellow fever vaccination (not recorded which). V is TRBV11-2 and J is TRBJ2-1, with a weak D call TRBD2 (5 bases). The TCR comes from a woman younger than 30 who received the yellow fever vaccine. The CDR3 sequence: CASSRGLPNEQFF. Here the CDR3 DNA reads TGTGCCAGCAGTCGAGGACTGCCGAATGAGCAGTTCTTC.